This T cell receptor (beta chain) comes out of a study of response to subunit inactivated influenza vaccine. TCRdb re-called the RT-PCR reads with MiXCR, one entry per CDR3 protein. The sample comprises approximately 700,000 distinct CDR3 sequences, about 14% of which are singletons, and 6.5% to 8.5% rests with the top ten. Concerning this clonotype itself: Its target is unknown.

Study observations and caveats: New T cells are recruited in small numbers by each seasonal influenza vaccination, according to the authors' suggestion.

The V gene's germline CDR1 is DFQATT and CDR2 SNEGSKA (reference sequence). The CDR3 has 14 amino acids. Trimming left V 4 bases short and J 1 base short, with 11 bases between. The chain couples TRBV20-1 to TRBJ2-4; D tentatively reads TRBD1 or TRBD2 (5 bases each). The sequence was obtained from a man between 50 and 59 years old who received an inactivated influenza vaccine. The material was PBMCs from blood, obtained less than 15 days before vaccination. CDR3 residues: CSATRDGAKNIQYF. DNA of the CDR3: TGCAGTGCTACCCGGGACGGTGCCAAAAACATTCAGTACTTC.